These T cell receptor beta chains were read from a single sample in a study of T-cell reconstitution after alpha-beta-depleted transplantation in children. Using its own MiXCR run on the PCR reads, TCRdb lists one record per CDR3 protein. The table records some 5,000 distinct CDR3 sequences, about 7% of them present only once. The input for sequencing was PBMCs, mostly from graft donor cells, taken 60 days after TCRalphabeta/CD19-depleted stem cell transplant. These receptors were collected from a boy under two years old who had a stem cell transplant for SCID, so the T cells may come from the graft donor. CDR3s include the opening cysteine and the closing phenylalanine or tryptophan. The order of the fields is D gene, clone size, V gene, J gene, CDR3 DNA, CDR3 protein. D genes are given only for firm matches. Clone size is shown for a subset of rows, as once, few, many or a class of expanded clone.

TRBD2	many	TRBV7-3	TRBJ2-1	TGTGCCAGCAGCTTAAGGCTAGCGGGGGGAAATGAGCAGTTCTTC	CASSLRLAGGNEQFF
NA	many	TRBV20-1	TRBJ1-2	TGCAGTGCTCGAGAGAGCGGGACGGGCAATGGCTACACCTTC	CSARESGTGNGYTF
NA	many	TRBV6-5	TRBJ2-5	TGTGCCAGCAGTTACCGAGGGGGGGCGGGAGAGACCCAGTACTTC	CASSYRGGAGETQYF
TRBD1	many	TRBV7-9	TRBJ1-5	TGTGCCAGCAGCTTAGCGTGGAAGGGACAGAATCAGCCCCAGCATTTT	CASSLAWKGQNQPQHF
NA	medium-sized	TRBV5-1	TRBJ1-1	TGCGCCAGCAGCGGGGCGGGACACTCGAACACTGAAGCTTTCTTT	CASSGAGHSNTEAFF
TRBD1	medium-sized	TRBV28	TRBJ1-6	TGTGCCAGCAGTCGGACAGGGGGGAAATCACCCCTCCACTTT	CASSRTGGKSPLHF
TRBD1	medium-sized	TRBV18	TRBJ1-2	TGTGCCAGCTCTCGGGGACAGGGTCATGGCTACACCTTC	CASSRGQGHGYTF
NA	many	TRBV6-6	TRBJ1-6	TGTGCCAGCAGGAGAGCCGCCTATGGTTCACCCCTCCACTTT	CASRRAAYGSPLHF
NA	many	TRBV2	TRBJ2-7	TGTGCCAGCAGTGAGGGGCCCCACGGGGGTAGCTCCTACGAGCAGTACTTC	CASSEGPHGGSSYEQYF
NA	medium-sized	TRBV7-9	TRBJ2-7	TGTGCCAGCAGCTTATTGCAGGGTCCTCAGTATGGGGAGCAGTACTTC	CASSLLQGPQYGEQYF
NA	medium-sized	TRBV4-1	TRBJ2-1	TGCGCCAGCAGCCAGAGGTGGCTAGGGAGTCGGTTCTTC	CASSQRWLGSRFF
NA	many	TRBV11-2	TRBJ1-2	TGTGCCAGCAGCTTAGGGTGGGCAGGGCGAAACTATGGCTACACCTTC	CASSLGWAGRNYGYTF
NA	NA	TRBV3-1	TRBJ2-1	TGTGCCAGCAGCAACGAGGTCCATCGGGCACACTACAATGAGCAGTTCTTC	CASSNEVHRAHYNEQFF
NA	medium-sized	TRBV24-1	TRBJ2-7	TGTGCCACCACTTGGATCCTTTACGAGCAGTACTTC	CATTWILYEQYF
NA	many	TRBV2	TRBJ1-3	TGTGCCAGCAGTCCAATTCCCCGGGGGCAACCAGGAAACACCATATATTTT	CASSPIPRGQPGNTIYF
TRBD2	medium-sized	TRBV6-4	TRBJ2-5	TGTGCCAGGGGGAAAACTAGCGGGGATAGGAAGACCCAGTACTTC	CARGKTSGDRKTQYF
NA	medium-sized	TRBV5-1	TRBJ1-2	TGCGCCAGCAGCTTACCCCAGGAGGGGAATGGCTACACCTTC	CASSLPQEGNGYTF
NA	medium-sized	TRBV4-2	TRBJ2-3	TGTGCCAGCAGCCAACTAGGAGGGCTTAGTCGAGAAACAGATACGCAGTATTTT	CASSQLGGLSRETDTQYF
NA	medium-sized	TRBV12-3/TRBV12-4	TRBJ1-1	TGTGCCAGCAGTGAACCGGGACACACCATGAACACTGAAGCTTTCTTT	CASSEPGHTMNTEAFF
NA	many	TRBV18	TRBJ1-1	TGTGCCAGCTCACGATTTGCAGCCATGAACACTGAAGCTTTCTTT	CASSRFAAMNTEAFF
NA	many	TRBV6-5	TRBJ1-2	TGTGCCAGCAAAAAAAACAACGGACAGTCTAATGGCTACACCTTC	CASKKNNGQSNGYTF
TRBD1	many	TRBV9	TRBJ2-2	TGTGCCAGCAGCGTAGATTTAGGACAGGGCGGGACCGGGGAGCTGTTTTTT	CASSVDLGQGGTGELFF
NA	medium-sized	TRBV29-1	TRBJ1-4	TGCAGCGTTGAATCGGGAGCAACTAATGAAAAACTGTTTTTT	CSVESGATNEKLFF
NA	medium-sized	TRBV18	TRBJ2-7	TGTGCCAGCTCCAAGCTTCTTGATGCCTACGAGCAGTACTTC	CASSKLLDAYEQYF
NA	many	TRBV7-9	TRBJ1-2	TGTGCCAGCAGTCCTCGGACGGACTATCCCGGCTATGGCTACACCTTC	CASSPRTDYPGYGYTF
NA	medium-sized	TRBV5-5	TRBJ1-2	TGTGCCAGCAGCTTGGTAGCGGGTAAAGACGGCTACACCTTC	CASSLVAGKDGYTF
NA	medium-sized	TRBV7-9	TRBJ1-1	TGTGCCAGCAGTGAGGGGAGCGCCCTGAACACTGAAGCTTTCTTT	CASSEGSALNTEAFF
TRBD2	many	TRBV5-6	TRBJ2-3	TGTGCCAGCAGCCCCGGGGCGGGGGGTCCCACAGATACGCAGTATTTT	CASSPGAGGPTDTQYF
NA	many	TRBV6-2/TRBV6-3	TRBJ1-3	TGTGCCAGCAGTTATTCCTCTGGAAACACCATATATTTT	CASSYSSGNTIYF
NA	many	TRBV11-2	TRBJ1-4	TGTGCCACCACGAGGAGGGAAGGAGAAAAACTGTTTTTT	CATTRREGEKLFF
NA	many	TRBV18	TRBJ1-6	TGTGCCAGCTCACCAACACGGAACACCTATAATTCACCCCTCCACTTT	CASSPTRNTYNSPLHF
NA	medium-sized	TRBV5-1	TRBJ1-5	TGCGCCAGCAGCTTGGTAGGGCCGCATCAGCCCCAGCATTTT	CASSLVGPHQPQHF
NA	many	TRBV20-1	TRBJ2-7	TGCAGTGCTAGGGGGCGGCTGTCCTACGAGCAGTACTTC	CSARGRLSYEQYF
NA	NA	TRBV5-4	TRBJ2-2	TGTGCCAGCAGCGCCCGGGGAGGATCGAACACCGGGGAGCTGTTTTTT	CASSARGGSNTGELFF
TRBD1	medium-sized	TRBV14	TRBJ1-5	TGTGCCAGCAGCCAACTTCCCGGGACAGGGAATGGGCAGCGCAATCAGCCCCAGCATTTT	CASSQLPGTGNGQRNQPQHF
TRBD1	many	TRBV2	TRBJ2-3	TGTGCCAGCAGGGGGACAGGGGAGACAGATACGCAGTATTTT	CASRGTGETDTQYF